Sequencing of this T cell receptor (beta chain) was carried out in a study of shared clonotypes between healthy human individuals. Generated by immunoSEQ multiplex PCR, the TCRdb table keeps only in-frame clones and is missing some. The sample consists of around 600,000 clones, around 95% of them appearing once. It was CD45RO-negative cells, positively selected for CCR7, that made up naive CD8 cells, with terminally differentiated effector memory CD45RA+ cells excluded. Healthy adults negative for HIV, lacking recent acute infections or vaccinations, served as donors. Of note for this clone: The antigen remains unidentified.

General study points: Sorted-subset samples were not fully sequenced, rarefaction indicated.

This CDR3 has 15 residues. CDR1 is MDHEN and CDR2 is SYDVKM in the germline V gene. Trimming left V 3 bases short and J 5 bases short, with 13 bases between. This chain joins TRBV28 and TRBJ2-2; the D is unclear. This TCR was sampled from a woman between 25 and 40 years old in good health. The sample was naive CD8+ T cells sorted from blood. For the CDR3, the DNA is TGTGCCAGCAGTTTGCCAAGCACTGCTACCGGGGAGCTGTTTTTT. This gives the protein CASSLPSTATGELFF.